This TCR beta chain was captured in a study of breast tumors, draining lymph nodes, adjacent tissues. General observations from the study: Tumor TCR diversity was below lymph nodes but above nontumor tissue. Data only fit, rather than demonstrated, lymph node origin of most tumor T cells. Compared with basal-like, luminal-like tumors shared significantly more repertoire with nontumor tissue. Most tumor T cells seemingly derive from lymph node, then expand in tumor.

This clonotype was picked up many times. No antigen is known for it. Axillary draining lymph nodes of breast cancer patients supplied the node samples. V lost 6 bases, J lost 4 bases, and 11 bases stayed unmatched. The CDR3 runs to 14 residues. Germline lookup yields CDR1 SQVTM and CDR2 ANQGSEA. Using its own MiXCR run on the multiplex PCR reads, TCRdb lists one record per CDR3 protein. The sample lists approximately 230,000 distinct CDR3 sequences; around 35% were seen once. The chain employs TRBV29-1 and TRBJ1-2; TRBD1 agrees at 7 bases. Sequencing was carried out using axillary lymph node tissue. This sequence originates from a female donor with breast cancer. Some clones in this sample may be carry-over from other donors' samples. The CDR3 DNA reads as TGCAGCGTCCCAGTGGGAGGGGGCGGCTATGGCTACACCTTC. As protein: CSVPVGGGGYGYTF. Together with reference TRBV29-1 and TRBJ1-2, the CDR3 gives the full variable domain: SAVISQKPSRDICQRGTSLTIQCQVDSQVTMMFWYRQQPGQSLTLIATANQGSEATYESGFVIDKFPISRPNLTFSTLTVSNMSPEDSSIYLCSVPVGGGGYGYTFGSGTRLTVV.